This TCR beta chain comes out of a study of T cell responses to AZD1222 COVID-19 vaccine. Whole-study findings and limits: It was only after the peak T cell response that any repertoires were sampled. Only six or seven AZD1222 recipients were seropositive at baseline. Two doses of AZD1222 preceded a rise in Spike-specific TCR breadth and depth.

On this clone itself: Its antigen is not known.

Generated by immunoSEQ multiplex PCR, the TCRdb table keeps only in-frame clones and is missing some. The sample consists of 99,000 or so clones, around 89% of them appearing once. This clonotype originated in an adult in good health. The source was peripheral blood, collected on day 0 of AZD1222 vaccination.

Here the CDR3 reads CASSLFAGEYEQYF. Written as DNA, the CDR3 is TGTGCCAGCAGCTTATTTGCGGGAGAGTACGAGCAGTACTTC. The chain couples TRBV7-9 to TRBJ2-7, with 7 bases aligning to TRBD2. With V trimmed by 2 bases and J by 4 bases, 5 bases remained unmatched. CDR1 is SEHNR, CDR2 FQNEAQ, per germline (reference sequence). The CDR3 is 14 amino acids.